This TCR beta chain derives from a study of blood T cell repertoires in COVID-19 (dated by TCRdb to the early 2020s). With regard to the full study: Samples from collaborators originated in the United States, Italy and Spain and spanned both the acute and convalescent phases of COVID-19. The dataset comprised deeply sampled blood TCRbeta repertoires from subjects exposed to, actively infected with, or recovered from COVID-19. The prospective study material was composed of cDNA or gDNA derived from T cells, B-cell-depleted T cells, or PBMCs. Where HLA class I and class II types were available, the types were taken from metadata supplied by the sample provider, not from assay-based typing. Samples were obtained from the ongoing ImmuneRACE study (first 160 participants) and from roughly 1,300 subjects provided by 6 global collaborators. A de-identified subject ID, COVID-19 status, age in years and sex were almost always included in the sample metadata. The repertoires were released in a freely available public database intended as a resource for research on the immune response to SARS-CoV-2. Broad study findings and their caveats: Clinical and demographic metadata were provided uncurated, with the amount varying by source and participant.

V loses 7 bases at its end and J loses 1 base; junction bases beyond the gene matches: 4. The CDR3 runs 14 residues from the cysteine to the phenylalanine. Of the read, only the CDR3 DNA is kept; its 42 bases are in frame from base 1. Taken from the germline V gene, the CDR1 and CDR2 loops are MNHEY and SVGAGI. TCRbeta CDR3 regions were amplified from genomic DNA by means of the immunoSEQ Assay, a bias-controlled multiplex PCR. Regarding the original processing steps: Within the assay, amplification of reference gene primers was used to estimate how many nucleated cells each sample contained. To quantify the absolute abundance of each unique TCRbeta CDR3 rearrangement, sequence reads were collapsed and filtered. Productive Simpson clonality was computed per sample as the square root of Simpson's diversity index over productive rearrangements. TCRdb carries this immuneACCESS record with in-frame sequences only. Its versions omit some clonotypes, under half of them owing to an unresolved V gene in the studies checked, with the rest unexplained. From that table come the V and J calls and clone size; the DNA was used to work out D and trimming. In all, the sample holds approximately 150,000 clones, and 75% to 90% of those were seen once. The ten top clones hold approximately 5% of the sample.

Collaborating institutions collected whole blood in K2EDTA tubes following their own protocols. Collaborator samples were shipped for TCRbeta analysis as frozen whole blood, isolated PBMCs, or DNA extracted from either sample type. A word on this clone: Which antigen it targets is not known. No base qualities exist here, and no much larger clone lies one base off it.

The sequence came from a human donor in a cohort sampled during active COVID-19. The rearrangement joined TRBV6-5 to TRBJ1-1; 9 bases in the middle match TRBD1. Sequenced input: peripheral blood. CDR3 sequence: CASNRGQGNTEAFF. In nucleotide form, the sequence is TGTGCCAGCAACCGGGGACAGGGGAACACTGAAGCTTTCTTT.